This T cell receptor (beta chain) was documented in a study of beta chain features in type 1 diabetes. General study findings and limits: Shorter TCRB CDR3s, moderately but significantly so, marked every one of the four CD4+ subsets in Type 1 diabetes patients. Patients' naive, central memory and Treg TCRB repertoires seemed closer to one another than those of healthy donors. Reduced insertions and increased deletions marked VDJ junctions in type 1 diabetes patients.

As every portion of the isolated RNA was reverse transcribed, the sequencing read expressed TCRB transcripts. Naive, central memory and regulatory T cell samples averaged around 3.5 million immunoSEQ reads each. The table came from immunoSEQ multiplex PCR; TCRdb's copy has only in-frame clones and leaves some out. The sample holds about 120,000 clones, roughly 17% seen once. Concerning this clone itself: Its antigen is undetermined.

This CDR3 has 13 amino acids. Trimming removed 4 bases from V and 8 bases from J; junction bases left unmatched: 4. The germline V gene has CDR1 ENHRY and CDR2 SYGVKD. The sequenced sample was central memory CD4+ T cells from blood. This clonotype was obtained from a man younger than 30 with type 1 diabetes. The V and J genes are TRBV10-3 and TRBJ2-1, with 8 bases that match TRBD1. CDR3 residues: CAISGTGRDEQFF. As DNA, the CDR3 is TGTGCCATCAGTGGGACAGGGCGCGATGAGCAGTTCTTC.